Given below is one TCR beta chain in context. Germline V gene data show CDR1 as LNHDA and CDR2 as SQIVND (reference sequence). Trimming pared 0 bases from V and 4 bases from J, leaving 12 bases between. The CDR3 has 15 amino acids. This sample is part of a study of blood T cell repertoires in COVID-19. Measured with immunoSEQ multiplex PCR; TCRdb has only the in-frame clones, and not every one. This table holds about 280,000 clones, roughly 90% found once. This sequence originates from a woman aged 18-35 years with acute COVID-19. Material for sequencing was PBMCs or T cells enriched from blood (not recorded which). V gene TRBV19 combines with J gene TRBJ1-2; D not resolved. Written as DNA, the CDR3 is TGTGCCAGTAGTATAGAAGGCAGCGCTCGCTATGGCTACACCTTC. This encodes CASSIEGSARYGYTF.